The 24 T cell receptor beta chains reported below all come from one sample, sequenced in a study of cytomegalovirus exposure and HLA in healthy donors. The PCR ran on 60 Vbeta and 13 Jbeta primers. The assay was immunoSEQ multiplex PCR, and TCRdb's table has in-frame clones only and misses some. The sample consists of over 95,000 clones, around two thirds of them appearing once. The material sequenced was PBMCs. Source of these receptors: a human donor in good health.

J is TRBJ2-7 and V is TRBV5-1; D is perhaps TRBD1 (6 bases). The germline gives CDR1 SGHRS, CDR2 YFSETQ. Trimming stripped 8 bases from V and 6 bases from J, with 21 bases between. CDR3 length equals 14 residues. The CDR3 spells CASGSGQGLREQYF. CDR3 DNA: TGCGCCAGTGGTTCTGGGCAGGGGTTGCGCGAGCAGTACTTC.

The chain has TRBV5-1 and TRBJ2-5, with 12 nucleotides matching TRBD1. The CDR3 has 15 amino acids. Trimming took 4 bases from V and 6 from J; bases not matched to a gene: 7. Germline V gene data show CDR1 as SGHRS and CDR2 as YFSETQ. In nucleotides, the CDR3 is TGCGCCAGCAGCCAAGGGACAGGGGGCCGAAAGACCCAGTACTTC. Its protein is CASSQGTGGRKTQYF.

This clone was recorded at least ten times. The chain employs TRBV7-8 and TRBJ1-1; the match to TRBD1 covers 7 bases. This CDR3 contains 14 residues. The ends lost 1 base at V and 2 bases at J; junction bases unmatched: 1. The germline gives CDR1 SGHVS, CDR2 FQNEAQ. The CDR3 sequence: CASSLGQGNTEAFF. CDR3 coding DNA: TGTGCCAGCAGCTTAGGACAGGGAAACACTGAAGCTTTCTTT.

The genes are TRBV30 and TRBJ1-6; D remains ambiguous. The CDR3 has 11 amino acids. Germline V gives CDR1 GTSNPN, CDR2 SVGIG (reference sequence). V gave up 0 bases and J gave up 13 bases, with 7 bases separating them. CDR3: CAWSVRGPLHF. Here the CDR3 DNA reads TGTGCCTGGAGTGTACGGGGTCCCCTCCACTTT.

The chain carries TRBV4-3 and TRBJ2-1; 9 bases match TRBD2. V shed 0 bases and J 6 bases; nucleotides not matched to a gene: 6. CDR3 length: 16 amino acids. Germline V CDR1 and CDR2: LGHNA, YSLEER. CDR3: CASSQEVGGGANEQFF. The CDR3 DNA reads TGCGCCAGCAGCCAAGAGGTAGGCGGGGGGGCCAATGAGCAGTTCTTC.

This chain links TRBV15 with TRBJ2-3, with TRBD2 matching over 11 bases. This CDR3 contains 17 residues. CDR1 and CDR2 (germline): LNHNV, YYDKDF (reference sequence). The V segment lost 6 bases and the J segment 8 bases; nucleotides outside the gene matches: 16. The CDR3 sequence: CATRQDSGRGVEVTQYF. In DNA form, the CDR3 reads TGTGCCACCAGGCAGGATAGCGGGAGGGGTGTTGAGGTTACGCAGTATTTT.

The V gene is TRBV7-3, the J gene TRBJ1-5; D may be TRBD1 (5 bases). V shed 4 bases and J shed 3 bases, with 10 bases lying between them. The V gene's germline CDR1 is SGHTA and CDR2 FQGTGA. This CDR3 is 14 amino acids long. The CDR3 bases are TGTGCCAGCAGCTCCGGACATGTCAATCAGCCCCAGCATTTT. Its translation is CASSSGHVNQPQHF. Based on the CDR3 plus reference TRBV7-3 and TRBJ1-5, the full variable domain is GAGVSQTPSNKVTEKGKYVELRCDPISGHTALYWYRQSLGQGPEFLIYFQGTGAADDSGLPNDRFFAVRPEGSVSTLKIQRTERGDSAVYLCASSSGHVNQPQHFGDGTRLSIL.

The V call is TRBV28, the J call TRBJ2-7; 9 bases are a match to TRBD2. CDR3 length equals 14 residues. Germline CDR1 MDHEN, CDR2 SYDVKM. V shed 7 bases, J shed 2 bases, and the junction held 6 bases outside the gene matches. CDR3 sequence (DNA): TGTGCCAGCATGGCCGGGACTAGCACCTACGAGCAGTACTTC. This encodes CASMAGTSTYEQYF.

The CDR3 spells CASSGFGGNTIYF. The CDR3 nucleotides are TGTGCCAGCAGTGGGTTCGGGGGAAACACCATATATTTT. The chain carries TRBV2 and TRBJ1-3; no reliable D call. CDR1 is SNHLY and CDR2 is FYNNEI in the germline V gene. V lost 4 bases, J lost 4 bases, and 8 bases lay in between. The CDR3 totals 13 residues.

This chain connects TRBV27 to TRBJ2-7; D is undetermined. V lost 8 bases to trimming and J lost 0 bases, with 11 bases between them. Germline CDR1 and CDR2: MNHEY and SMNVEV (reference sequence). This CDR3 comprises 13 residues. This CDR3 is CASRTSSSYEQYF. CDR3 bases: TGTGCCAGCCGAACATCCAGCTCCTACGAGCAGTACTTC.

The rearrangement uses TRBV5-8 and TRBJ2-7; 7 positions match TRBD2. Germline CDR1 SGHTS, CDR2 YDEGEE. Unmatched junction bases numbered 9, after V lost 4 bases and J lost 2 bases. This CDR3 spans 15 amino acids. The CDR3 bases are TGTGCCAGCAGCCCTCGCGTGGGGACTACCTACGAGCAGTACTTC. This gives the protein CASSPRVGTTYEQYF.

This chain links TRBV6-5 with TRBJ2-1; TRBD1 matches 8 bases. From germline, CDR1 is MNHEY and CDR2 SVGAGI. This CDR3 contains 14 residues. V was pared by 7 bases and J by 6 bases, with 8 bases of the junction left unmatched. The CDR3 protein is CASTRTGTANEQFF. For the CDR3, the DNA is TGTGCCAGCACCCGGACAGGGACCGCCAATGAGCAGTTCTTC.

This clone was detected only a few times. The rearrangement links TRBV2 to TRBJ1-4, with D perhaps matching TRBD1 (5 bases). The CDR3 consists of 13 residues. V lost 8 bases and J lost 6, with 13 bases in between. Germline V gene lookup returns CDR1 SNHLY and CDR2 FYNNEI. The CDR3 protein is CASQLDRDEKLFF. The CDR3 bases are TGTGCCAGCCAGCTAGACAGAGATGAAAAACTGTTTTTT.

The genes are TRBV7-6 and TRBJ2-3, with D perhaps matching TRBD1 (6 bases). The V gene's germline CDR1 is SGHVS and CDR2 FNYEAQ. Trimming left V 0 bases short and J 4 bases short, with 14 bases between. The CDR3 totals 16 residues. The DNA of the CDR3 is TGTGCCAGCAGCTTAGCGGACAGCACATACCCAGATACGCAGTATTTT. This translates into CASSLADSTYPDTQYF.

CDR3 amino acids: CASSLGRAGGQETQYF. The CDR3 region has the DNA TGTGCCAGCAGCTTAGGAAGAGCGGGGGGGCAAGAGACCCAGTACTTC. The chain is built from TRBV7-7 and TRBJ2-5; TRBD2 matches 10 bases. CDR1 SSHAT and CDR2 FNYEAQ come from the germline V gene (reference sequence). CDR3 length: 16 residues. After removal of 1 base from V and 2 bases from J, the junction contained 4 bases not matched to a gene.

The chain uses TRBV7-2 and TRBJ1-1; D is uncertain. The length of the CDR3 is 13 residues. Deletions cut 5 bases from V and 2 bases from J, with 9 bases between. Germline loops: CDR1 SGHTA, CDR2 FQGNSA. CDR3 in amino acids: CASSPGRNTEAFF. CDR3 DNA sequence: TGTGCCAGCAGCCCCGGGAGAAACACTGAAGCTTTCTTT.

The CDR3 DNA sequence: TGTGCCAGCACTCGGACTAGCGGGACTAAGCAGTATTTT. This encodes CASTRTSGTKQYF. The chain recombines TRBV9 with TRBJ2-3; 12 nucleotides match TRBD2. Germline values: CDR1 SGDLS, CDR2 YYNGEE. V lost 6 bases and J lost 11; bases outside the gene matches: 7. The length of the CDR3 is 13 residues.

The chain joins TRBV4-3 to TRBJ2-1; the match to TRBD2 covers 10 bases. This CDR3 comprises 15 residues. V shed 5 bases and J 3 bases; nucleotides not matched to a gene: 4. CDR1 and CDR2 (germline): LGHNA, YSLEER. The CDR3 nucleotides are TGCGCCAGCAGCGCGACTAGCGGGCTCTACAATGAGCAGTTCTTC. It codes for CASSATSGLYNEQFF.

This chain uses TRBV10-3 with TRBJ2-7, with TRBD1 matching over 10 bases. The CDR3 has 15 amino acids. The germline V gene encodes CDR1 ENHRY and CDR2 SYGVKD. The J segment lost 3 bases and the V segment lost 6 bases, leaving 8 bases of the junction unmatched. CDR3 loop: CAIREPGQGNYEQYF. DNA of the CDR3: TGTGCCATCAGAGAACCGGGACAGGGGAACTACGAGCAGTACTTC.

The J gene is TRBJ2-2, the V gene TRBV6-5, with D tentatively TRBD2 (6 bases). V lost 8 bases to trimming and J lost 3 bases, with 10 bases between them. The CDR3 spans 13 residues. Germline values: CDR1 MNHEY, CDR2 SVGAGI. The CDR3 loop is CASAVADTGELFF. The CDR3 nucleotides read TGTGCCAGCGCGGTAGCGGACACCGGGGAGCTGTTTTTT.

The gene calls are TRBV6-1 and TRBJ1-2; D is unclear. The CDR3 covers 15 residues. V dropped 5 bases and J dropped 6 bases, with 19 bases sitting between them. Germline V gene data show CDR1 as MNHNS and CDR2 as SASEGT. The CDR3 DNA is TGTGCCAGCAGTCGAGACCTACTAACAAGTAATGGCTACACCTTC. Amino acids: CASSRDLLTSNGYTF.

The CDR3 sequence is CASSLALDGETQYF. DNA for the CDR3: TGCGCCAGCAGCTTGGCCCTAGACGGGGAGACCCAGTACTTC. The chain links TRBV5-1 to TRBJ2-5; no clear D. The ends were cut back, 0 bases at V and 5 bases at J, with 11 bases in the middle. CDR1 and CDR2 from the germline V gene are SGHRS and YFSETQ. This CDR3 region has 14 residues.

The CDR3 here is CASSLLAGRNEQFF. CDR3 sequence (DNA): TGTGCCAGTAGTTTATTAGCGGGTCGCAATGAGCAGTTCTTC. The genes are TRBV19 and TRBJ2-1; TRBD2 aligns across 7 bases. This CDR3 has 14 amino acids. CDR1 LNHDA and CDR2 SQIVND come from the germline V gene (reference sequence). J lost 6 bases, V lost 5 bases, and 7 bases had no gene match.

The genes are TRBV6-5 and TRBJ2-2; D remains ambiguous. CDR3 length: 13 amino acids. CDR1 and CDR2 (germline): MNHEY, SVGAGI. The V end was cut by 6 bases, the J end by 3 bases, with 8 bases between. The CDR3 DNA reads TGTGCCAGCAGGGTCGACTACACCGGGGAGCTGTTTTTT. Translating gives CASRVDYTGELFF.